This T cell receptor (beta chain) was recorded in a study of T-cell memory formation after mild COVID-19. The study, taken as a whole, reports: Largely, contracting CD4+ clones fell within CM and EM, and contracting CD8+ clones within EMRA.

The V gene's germline CDR1 is SGHRS and CDR2 YFSETQ. Deletions cut 4 bases from V and 4 bases from J, with 13 bases between. CDR3 length: 14 residues. As regards this clonotype: What it binds is not known.

TCRdb fed the 5' RACE reads into MiXCR, producing one record per CDR3 protein. Seen here are about 290,000 distinct CDR3 sequences, approximately 18% observed once, and the top ten hold around 23%. The chain has TRBV5-1 and TRBJ2-3; a possible D gene is TRBD1 (6 bases). This clonotype was sampled from a man younger than 30 who had mild COVID-19 (a few samples of this study predate the infection). Cell type and time point are not known. The specimen sequenced was PBMCs or a T cell subset sorted from them (not recorded which). CDR3 sequence (DNA): TGCGCCAGCAGCACCGGGGCAGGGGCAGATACGCAGTATTTT. Amino acids: CASSTGAGADTQYF.